This T cell receptor (beta chain) comes out of a study of blood T cell repertoires in COVID-19. Only in-frame clones appear in the TCRdb table, and some are missing; sequencing was by immunoSEQ multiplex PCR. The sample lists roughly 230,000 clones; 83% were seen once. This clone was seen more than once but under ten times. The CDR3 has 14 amino acids. CDR1 LNHDA and CDR2 SQIVND come from the germline V gene (reference sequence). V was clipped by 3 bases and J by 2 bases, with 11 bases between them. Input material: peripheral blood. The chain is built from TRBV19 and TRBJ2-7; weak D call: TRBD1 (5 bases). The receptor was derived from a woman aged 45-65 years with acute or convalescent COVID-19. CDR3 nucleotide sequence: TGTGCCAGTAGTATCGACAGTGCCGCCTACGAGCAGTACTTC. This encodes CASSIDSAAYEQYF.